One and the same sample provided the 20 T cell receptor beta chains below, sequenced in a study of spatial heterogeneity in lung cancer. Described time point: sample taken at primary tumor resection. A single record per CDR3 protein comes from TCRdb applying MiXCR to the 5' RACE reads. Among some 9,600 distinct CDR3 sequences listed, 6% to 7.5% were seen once. The sequencing here drew on normal lung tissue next to the tumor, taken at surgery. These receptors originate from a male donor with early-stage non-small cell lung cancer.

Ten or more counts support this clonotype. The chain combines TRBV19 with TRBJ1-2; tentatively, D is TRBD1 (5 bases). Trimming removed 2 bases at V and 6 bases at J, with 10 bases between. This CDR3 region has 13 residues. Germline-derived CDR1 and CDR2 are LNHDA and SQIVND (reference sequence). The CDR3 nucleotides are TGTGCCAGTAGTATAAGACAGTTGGATGGCTACACCTTC. Translating gives CASSIRQLDGYTF.

There are many counts of this clonotype. The CDR3, as DNA: TGCGCCAGCAGTCAATGGTTGGGGGTTAATGAAAAACTGTTTTTT. Residues: CASSQWLGVNEKLFF. The V gene is TRBV23-1, the J gene TRBJ1-4; D may be TRBD1 (5 bases). TRBV23-1 is annotated as an ORF whose role is uncertain. V shed 1 base and J shed 4 bases, with 10 bases lying between them. The CDR3 is 15 residues long.

Comments on this clonotype: A much larger clone lies a single base off, so this may be a read error. The chain is built from TRBV12-3 or TRBV12-4 and TRBJ1-2; D perhaps matches TRBD1 (6 bases). CDR3 length: 15 amino acids. Trimming removed 4 bases from V and 0 bases from J, with 12 bases in between. DNA for the CDR3: TGTGCCAGCAGTTCTGCGGGACACCCTAACTATGGCTACACCTTC. Protein: CASSSAGHPNYGYTF.

This clonotype was detected only a few times. This chain joins TRBV28 and TRBJ1-4, with TRBD1 matching over 8 bases. The CDR3 consists of 15 residues. Germline V gene data show CDR1 as MDHEN and CDR2 as SYDVKM. V lost 3 bases to trimming and J lost 3 bases; unmatched junction nucleotides: 3. The CDR3 DNA is TGTGCCAGCAGTTTCGCGGACAGGGCTAATGAAAAACTGTTTTTT. It specifies CASSFADRANEKLFF.

In this sample, this clonotype turned up many times. The chain recombines TRBV24-1 with TRBJ1-1, with TRBD1 identical over 10 bases. The length of the CDR3 is 13 residues. V was clipped by 5 bases and J by 5 bases; unmatched bases: 1. Germline V gene sequence: CDR1 KGHDR, CDR2 SFDVKD. DNA of the CDR3: TGTGCCACCAGTGTGGGACAGGGGACTGAAGCTTTCTTT. Translating it yields CATSVGQGTEAFF.

This clonotype was seen repeatedly, ten times or more. The V gene is TRBV20-1, the J gene TRBJ1-1; maybe TRBD1 (5 bases). Per germline, CDR1 DFQATT and CDR2 SNEGSKA (reference sequence). This CDR3 is 12 amino acids long. The CDR3 nucleotides are TGCAACCCGACAGCCTCGAACACTGAAGCTTTCTTT. This translates into CNPTASNTEAFF.

This clonotype occurred many times. This chain connects TRBV18 to TRBJ1-2; 7 bases fit TRBD1. V lost 2 bases, J lost 8 bases, and 11 bases stayed unmatched. CDR3 length: 15 amino acids. Germline CDR1 KGHSH, CDR2 LQKENI. The CDR3 region is CASSPETQGQKGYTF. Here the CDR3 DNA reads TGTGCCAGCTCACCAGAAACGCAGGGACAGAAAGGCTACACCTTC.

There are many counts of this clonotype. V is TRBV12-3 or TRBV12-4 and J is TRBJ1-6, with 7 bases fitting TRBD1. Trimming at V came to 3 bases and at J to 10 bases, leaving 6 bases not matched to a gene. This CDR3 has 14 amino acids. CDR3 nucleotides: TGTGCCAGCAGTTTCGCAGGGGGAGGCTCACCCCTCCACTTT. Translation gives CASSFAGGGSPLHF.

There are many counts of this clonotype. The chain has TRBV28 and TRBJ2-5; D possibly corresponds to TRBD2 (6 bases). CDR3 length: 15 amino acids. Germline CDR1 is MDHEN and CDR2 is SYDVKM. Trimming cost V 5 bases and J 5 bases, with 18 bases left between them. CDR3 DNA sequence: TGTGCCAGCAGTGCAATGGGGCCAGCGGGCGAGACCCAGTACTTC. It codes for CASSAMGPAGETQYF.

This clonotype was observed a few times. The CDR3, as DNA: TGCGCCAGCAGCCAAGGCGGGGGGCCCGGAAACACCATATATTTT. Translation: CASSQGGGPGNTIYF. The rearrangement uses TRBV4-3 and TRBJ1-3, with a possible D match to TRBD1 (6 bases). Trimming shortened V by 1 base and J by 4 bases, and 11 bases separated the two germline ends. Germline lookup yields CDR1 LGHNA and CDR2 YSLEER. The CDR3 has 15 residues.

The table lists this clonotype with many counts. V is TRBV5-8 and J is TRBJ1-4; D is ambiguous. The V end was cut by 7 bases, the J end by 2 bases, with 12 bases between. The CDR3 has 14 amino acids. Germline V gene data show CDR1 as SGHTS and CDR2 as YDEGEE. The CDR3 DNA is TGTGCCAGCGGAAAGGGTTGGACTAATGAAAAACTGTTTTTT. Residues: CASGKGWTNEKLFF.

This clonotype was counted only a few times. The CDR3 region is CAISEPRRTAGGAVFEQYF. In DNA form, the CDR3 reads TGTGCCATCAGTGAGCCGAGACGTACAGCGGGGGGGGCCGTATTCGAGCAGTACTTC. The chain uses TRBV10-3 and TRBJ2-7; 10 bases match TRBD2. This CDR3 region has 19 residues. With 2 bases clipped from V and 6 bases from J, the junction kept 19 bases outside the gene matches. Germline-derived CDR1 and CDR2 are ENHRY and SYGVKD.

The table lists this clonotype with many counts. V gene TRBV5-6 combines with J gene TRBJ2-1, with D unresolved. The V gene lost 0 bases and the J gene lost 0 bases, with 10 bases spanning the gap. This CDR3 has 16 residues. The germline CDR1 and CDR2 sequences are SGHDT and YYEEEE. CDR3 protein: CASSLDQRSSYNEQFF. CDR3 bases: TGTGCCAGCAGCTTGGACCAGCGAAGCTCCTACAATGAGCAGTTCTTC.

The chain couples TRBV7-2 to TRBJ2-5, with 7 nucleotides matching TRBD2. J lost 5 bases, V lost 2 bases, and 11 bases had no gene match. Germline V CDR1 and CDR2: SGHTA, FQGNSA. The CDR3 covers 16 residues. CDR3 nucleotide sequence: TGTGCCAGCAGCTTAAATGGCGGGAGCAATCGTGAGACCCAGTACTTC. This sequence encodes CASSLNGGSNRETQYF.

The rearrangement joins TRBV4-2 to TRBJ1-4, with no clear D. Germline V gene lookup returns CDR1 LGHNA and CDR2 YNFKEQ. This CDR3 contains 15 residues. Deletions cut 0 bases from V and 5 bases from J, with 10 bases between. The CDR3 here is CASSQERTLNEKLFF. DNA for the CDR3: TGTGCCAGCAGCCAAGAGAGGACCTTAAATGAAAAACTGTTTTTT.

This clonotype was detected ten times or more. The chain joins TRBV14 to TRBJ1-1, with D hard to call. Germline V gene sequence: CDR1 SGHDN, CDR2 FVKESK. The CDR3 loop spans 12 amino acids. V lost 1 base and J lost 7, with 7 bases in between. The CDR3 DNA reads TGTGCCAGCAGCCAAGTCCCGAGTGAAGCTTTCTTT. Translation gives CASSQVPSEAFF.

This chain links TRBV6-6 with TRBJ2-4; D call uncertain. Germline CDR1 and CDR2: MNHNY and SVGAGI (reference sequence). Trimming took off 7 bases at V and 5 bases at J, with 12 bases between the two ends. The CDR3 is made up of 13 amino acids. In nucleotides, the CDR3 is TGTGCCAGCACCATCGGACCTCAAAACATTCAGTACTTC. This gives the protein CASTIGPQNIQYF.

This clonotype has ten or more counts. The chain is built from TRBV5-1 and TRBJ1-1; D not certain. CDR1 is SGHRS and CDR2 is YFSETQ in the germline V gene. V lost 0 bases and J lost 3, with 6 bases in between. This CDR3 comprises 13 residues. The CDR3 reads CASSLDGDTEAFF. The CDR3 region has the DNA TGCGCCAGCAGCTTGGACGGAGACACTGAAGCTTTCTTT. Full variable domain (outside the CDR3, taken from reference TRBV5-1 and TRBJ1-1): KAGVTQTPRYLIKTRGQQVTLSCSPISGHRSVSWYQQTPGQGLQFLFEYFSETQRNKGNFPGRFSGRQFSNSRSEMNVSTLELGDSALYLCASSLDGDTEAFFGQGTRLTVV.

In its sample, this clonotype was seen many times. The chain has TRBV11-1 and TRBJ2-7; 7 nucleotides agree with TRBD2. The CDR3 covers 13 residues. J gave up 6 bases and V 2 bases, and 4 bases lay outside the gene matches. CDR1 and CDR2 (germline): SGHAT, FQDESV (reference sequence). CDR3 sequence: CASSLTSVGEQYF. The CDR3 bases are TGTGCCAGCAGCTTAACTAGCGTGGGCGAGCAGTACTTC.

This clonotype was recorded many times. V is TRBV6-4 and J is TRBJ1-5, with 8 positions matching TRBD1. Germline loops: CDR1 MRHNA, CDR2 SNTAGT. The trim removed 5 bases at V and 2 bases at J, leaving 2 bases unmatched. The CDR3 totals 14 residues. This chain's CDR3 is CASSSTGGNQPQHF. The CDR3 bases are TGTGCCAGCAGTTCGACAGGGGGCAATCAGCCCCAGCATTTT.